Described below is a single T cell receptor (beta chain) sequence and its context. cDNA molecules carried unique molecular identifiers, and template switching added a universal primer site. Using its own MiXCR run on the 5' RACE reads, TCRdb lists one record per CDR3 protein. The sample carries approximately 600,000 distinct CDR3 sequences, under 8.5% recorded once. The source of the sample is a study of identical twins. V dropped 3 bases and J dropped 0; count of bases not matched to a gene: 8. The CDR3 sequence is 18 residues long. In germline, CDR1 is MDHEN, CDR2 SYDVKM. A further study also used this sample, focusing on yellow fever vaccine responses in identical twins. That source notes: Twins reportedly had a vaccine T cell response that seemed partly convergent, partly personalized.

The specimen was PBMCs. The chain joins TRBV28 to TRBJ1-5; 10 bases line up with TRBD1. The receptor comes from a woman between 18 and 29 years old in good health. The CDR3 spells CASSFFRTGGNSNQPQHF. The CDR3 DNA follows: TGTGCCAGCAGTTTTTTCCGGACAGGGGGGAATAGCAATCAGCCCCAGCATTTT.